This T cell receptor (beta chain) was captured in a study of OX40 agonist ivuxolimab in advanced cancers. Regarding the complete study: Ivuxolimab was an agonistic, fully human IgG2 monoclonal antibody directed against OX40 (CD134), a costimulatory receptor. Of the 50 to 55 patients in dose escalation, about 20 had hepatocellular carcinoma, some 15 had melanoma, 9 had renal cell carcinoma and 9 had head and neck cancer. The dose-escalation cohort was over 70% male with a mean age of about 60 years, ranging from roughly 23 to 90. The monotherapy dose-escalation portion (N of about 49 patients) of the phase I ivuxolimab trial is reported in the paper. Partial responses occurred in three dose-escalation patients: two with cutaneous melanoma and one with hepatocellular carcinoma. The point of sequencing TCRbeta in the periphery was to test whether ivuxolimab changed TCR sequence diversity and drove clonal T-cell expansion. Intravenous ivuxolimab was administered to patients every 2 weeks at six dose levels: 0.01, 0.1, 0.3, 1.5, 3 and 10 mg/kg. Patients were allowed to have had prior anti-PD-1, anti-PD-L1 or anti-CTLA-4 therapy, and around two fifths of the dose-escalation patients had been treated with checkpoint inhibitors. Study-wide conclusions, independent of this receptor: At doses of 0.1 to 3.0 mg/kg, clonal expansion of both CD4+ and CD8+ blood T cells was observed from baseline to week 6. On average, CD8+ T cells showed more expanded clones than CD4+ T cells after ivuxolimab. Which antigens the clonally expanded peripheral T cells were specific for was not determined. Low levels of normalized T-cell clonal expansion were also seen in some nonresponding patients. In the 0.1-3.0 mg/kg groups, partial responders had among the lowest normalized peripheral clonal expansion, particularly in CD8+ T cells.

The trial excluded patients who had a history of autoimmune disease or who were on systemic immunosuppression. Peripheral blood for TCR sequencing was collected from all dose cohorts at baseline, on cycle 4 day 1, and on cycle 7 day 1. Samples were obtained from an open-label, multicenter, first-in-human phase I dose-escalation trial of ivuxolimab. The trial enrolled adults with locally advanced or metastatic head and neck squamous cell, hepatocellular, melanoma or renal cell carcinoma. Before TCR sequencing, CD4+ T cells and CD8+ T cells from peripheral blood were sorted into separate populations. For sequencing of the TCRbeta CDR3 region, genomic DNA was extracted from the sorted cells. The immunoSEQ Assay was used to sequence the TCRbeta CDR3 regions. The immuneACCESS repertoire file appears here via TCRdb, limited to in-frame rearrangements. These files lack a portion of the clones; in checked studies, under half of the deficit traces to unresolved V genes, and the cause of the others is not known. The sample profile shows more than 25,000 clones; 70% to 80% of them were found once. Jointly, the top ten make up about 31% of the sample.

The CDR3 runs 14 residues from the cysteine to the phenylalanine. Only the CDR3 DNA is retained, 42 bases long and in frame from the first base. The germline V gene supplies CDR1 SGHVS and CDR2 FQNEAQ. Trimming removed 5 bases from V and 2 bases from J, leaving 10 bases between the germline ends. This clone was found once. This clone's antigen is unknown. Qualities for individual bases were not recorded, and no much larger clone is one base off. The source was CD4+ or CD8+ T cells sorted from blood, collected in a trial of the OX40 agonist ivuxolimab. This receptor was obtained from an adult with an advanced solid tumor such as melanoma, head and neck, liver or kidney cancer. Rearrangement joined TRBV7-8 to TRBJ1-5, with the D segment identity uncertain. The DNA is TGTGCCAGCAGCCCAACTGGGGGCAATCAGCCCCAGCATTTT. It translates as CASSPTGGNQPQHF.